These T cell receptor beta chains were read from a single sample in a study of T cells in Graves' hyperthyroidism and ophthalmopathy. From the multiplex PCR reads, TCRdb called clonotypes with MiXCR, one entry per CDR3 protein. The sample includes roughly 700,000 distinct CDR3 sequences, around 13% of them seen just once. Input material: blood. These receptors all come from a young woman with Graves' hyperthyroidism. Each CDR3 is given with its conserved first and last residue. D genes are given only for firm matches.

v_gene: TRBV6-6; d_gene: NA; CDR3aa: CASSYSMRTLSYNEQFF
v_gene: TRBV2; d_gene: NA; CDR3aa: CASSENGRTDTQYF
v_gene: TRBV6-2/TRBV6-3; d_gene: TRBD1; CDR3aa: CASSYSIDRGQPQHF
v_gene: TRBV7-9; d_gene: TRBD1; CDR3aa: CASSGQGALEQFF
v_gene: TRBV6-1; d_gene: TRBD1; CDR3aa: CASRTGGMAGELFF
v_gene: TRBV30; d_gene: TRBD1; CDR3aa: CAWSVRGTGPGYTF
v_gene: TRBV6-1; d_gene: NA; CDR3aa: CASREWQGGTSSGANVLTF
v_gene: TRBV3-1; d_gene: TRBD1; CDR3aa: CASSPGTARYNEQFF
v_gene: TRBV19; d_gene: NA; CDR3aa: CASSILLSGVTDTQYF
v_gene: TRBV6-1; d_gene: NA; CDR3aa: CASSVFGANVLTF
v_gene: TRBV4-1; d_gene: NA; CDR3aa: CASSQDGRGGQPQHF
v_gene: TRBV29-1; d_gene: NA; CDR3aa: CSVEGGGYGTDTQYF
v_gene: TRBV3-1; d_gene: NA; CDR3aa: CASKRGSANTRELFF
v_gene: TRBV9; d_gene: NA; CDR3aa: CASTPAPGNEQFF
v_gene: TRBV28; d_gene: TRBD1; CDR3aa: CASSFSGTAQETQYF
v_gene: TRBV27; d_gene: NA; CDR3aa: CASRRFGQNTEAFF
v_gene: TRBV18; d_gene: NA; CDR3aa: CASPPQETQYF
v_gene: TRBV4-3; d_gene: NA; CDR3aa: CASSQDTGSVMTDTQYF
v_gene: TRBV7-9; d_gene: TRBD2; CDR3aa: CASSISGTRWTRPYEQYF
v_gene: TRBV12-3/TRBV12-4; d_gene: NA; CDR3aa: CASSFVWGNEQFF